The 7 T cell receptor beta chains given below trace back to one sample, sequenced in a study of shared clonotypes between healthy human individuals. TCRdb's copy holds only in-frame clones and misses some; the assay was immunoSEQ multiplex PCR. The table has some 900,000 clones, 76% seen once. The sample was memory CD4+ T cells sorted from blood. Subset meaning: CD45RA-negative fraction. The receptors were gathered from a man in his late teens or twenties in good health.

The V call is TRBV6-5, the J call TRBJ1-6, with D tentatively TRBD1 (5 bases). Germline V gene lookup returns CDR1 MNHEY and CDR2 SVGAGI. Trimming left V 8 bases short and J 0 bases short, with 8 bases between. This CDR3 has 14 amino acids. The CDR3 sequence is CASGQGSYNSPLHF. The CDR3 DNA follows: TGTGCCAGCGGGCAGGGCTCCTATAATTCACCCCTCCACTTT.

In regard to this clone: This sample includes further DNA sequences coding for the same CDR3. The V call is TRBV2, the J call TRBJ1-1; D unclear. This CDR3 spans 13 amino acids. V lost 2 bases, J lost 2 bases, and 6 bases lay in between. Germline CDR1 SNHLY, CDR2 FYNNEI. CDR3 nucleotides: TGTGCCAGCAGTGAACTAGAAAACACTGAAGCTTTCTTT. This sequence encodes CASSELENTEAFF.

The J gene is TRBJ1-6, the V gene TRBV19; no clear D. The CDR3 has 11 residues. The germline CDR1 and CDR2 sequences are LNHDA and SQIVND (reference sequence). Deletions cut 7 bases from V and 12 bases from J, with 10 bases between. The CDR3 DNA reads as TGTGCCAGTACCCCTGGTGGACCCCTCCACTTT. It translates to CASTPGGPLHF. The complete variable domain, with remaining parts taken from reference TRBV19 and TRBJ1-6, reads DGGITQSPKYLFRKEGQNVTLSCEQNLNHDAMYWYRQDPGQGLRLIYYSQIVNDFQKGDIAEGYSVSREKKESFPLTVTSAQKNPTAFYLCASTPGGPLHFGNGTRLTVT.

In its sample, this clone was seen a few times. The chain links TRBV5-6 to TRBJ1-6; tentative D call: TRBD1 (5 bases). The CDR3 is made up of 14 amino acids. Deletions cut 0 bases from V and 9 bases from J, with 10 bases between. The germline CDR1 and CDR2 sequences are SGHDT and YYEEEE. The CDR3 DNA sequence: TGTGCCAGCAGCTTGGGAGGGGTGGGTTCACCCCTCCACTTT. It is translated as CASSLGGVGSPLHF. Based on the CDR3 plus reference TRBV5-6 and TRBJ1-6, the full variable domain is DAGVTQSPTHLIKTRGQQVTLRCSPKSGHDTVSWYQQALGQGPQFIFQYYEEEERQRGNFPDRFSGHQFPNYSSELNVNALLLGDSALYLCASSLGGVGSPLHFGNGTRLTVT.

The genes are TRBV19 and TRBJ1-5; 7 bases are a match to TRBD1. Germline values: CDR1 LNHDA, CDR2 SQIVND (reference sequence). This CDR3 comprises 15 residues. Losses at the gene ends were 6 bases for V and 3 bases for J; bases not matched to a gene: 8. Here the CDR3 DNA reads TGTGCCAGTAGCAGCTGGACAGGCCTCAATCAGCCCCAGCATTTT. Translating gives CASSSWTGLNQPQHF.

The chain is built from TRBV28 and TRBJ1-2; D gene ambiguous. V lost 6 bases and J lost 3, with 17 bases in between. This CDR3 spans 15 amino acids. Germline-derived CDR1 and CDR2 are MDHEN and SYDVKM. The CDR3 DNA is TGTGCCAGCAGGCCGTTAGGGTCCGGGGACTATGGCTACACCTTC. Protein sequence: CASRPLGSGDYGYTF.

The chain recombines TRBV10-3 with TRBJ1-5, with 9 nucleotides matching TRBD1. The CDR3 covers 13 residues. The V segment lost 9 bases and the J segment 6 bases; nucleotides outside the gene matches: 6. The germline CDR1 and CDR2 sequences are ENHRY and SYGVKD. In DNA, the CDR3 is TGTGCCATGGCACAGGGGGCAGGTCAGCCCCAGCATTTT. Translation gives CAMAQGAGQPQHF.